These T cell receptor beta chains were read from a single sample in a study of blood T cell repertoires in COVID-19. The repertoire was sequenced with immunoSEQ multiplex PCR; TCRdb's copy has only in-frame clones and lacks some. Here the sample spans roughly 130,000 clones, about 92% being singletons. The sequenced sample consisted of peripheral blood. The receptors derive from a man aged 55 to 70 with COVID-19, enrolled during active disease. Both conserved end residues are part of each CDR3. Fields, in order: D gene, clone size, V gene, CDR3 protein. D genes are given only for firm matches. The size entry is marked missing in some rows and otherwise reads once, few, many or a size class.

- | - | TRBV18 | CASSLDSVVNTEAFF
TRBD2 | - | TRBV3-1/TRBV3-2 | CASGETSGDHNEQFF
- | - | TRBV6-4 | CASSLRSDTEAFF
TRBD1 | - | TRBV28 | CASSSPGTEINEAFF
- | - | TRBV11-1 | CASSFGEETQYF
TRBD1 | - | TRBV29-1 | CSAGQGSYEQYF
- | - | TRBV4-2 | CASSLEAGEGGSPLHF
- | - | TRBV7-7 | CASRFDVSAGELFF
TRBD1 | - | TRBV3-1/TRBV3-2 | CASSWDSFQETQYF
- | - | TRBV9 | CASSTLRGTEAFF
TRBD2 | - | TRBV20-1 | CSASGVGTSVWRVDEQFF
TRBD2 | - | TRBV30 | CAWSVYRGDEQYF
- | - | TRBV2 | CASSGRDSHYEQYF
TRBD2 | once | TRBV7-2 | CASITPGLGSYEQYF
TRBD2 | - | TRBV11-2 | CASSLGLAGRYNEQFF
TRBD2 | - | TRBV18 | CASSPPGLAGGAGTDTQYF
TRBD1 | - | TRBV29-1 | CSVDNRGNYGYTF
- | once | TRBV7-9 | CASSLYRDPEGYTF
- | - | TRBV9 | CASGRSPNQPQHF
- | few | TRBV5-1 | CASSSRPVNQPQHF